This T cell receptor beta chain was retrieved from a study of HIV-infected patients and healthy controls. Reverse transcription used about 500 ng RNA and constant-region primers for alpha and beta. Alpha and beta chain libraries were made separately by chain-specific third strand synthesis with multiplexing indices. Using its own MiXCR run on the 5' RACE reads, TCRdb lists one record per CDR3 protein. The sample consists of roughly 22,000 distinct CDR3 sequences, about 9% of them appearing once. Germline lookup yields CDR1 LGHDT and CDR2 YNNKEL (reference sequence). The V end was cut by 4 bases, the J end by 2 bases, with 15 bases between. The CDR3 is 16 residues long. No cell fractionation was done, so the repertoire covers all unsorted peripheral blood T cells.

Sequenced sample: blood. This rearrangement joins TRBV3-1 to TRBJ2-1, with D tentatively TRBD1 or TRBD2 (6 bases each). This sequence originates from an adult in good health. The CDR3, as DNA: TGTGCCAGCAGCCCTAGTGGGGGGCCCCCCTACAATGAGCAGTTCTTC. Translation gives CASSPSGGPPYNEQFF.